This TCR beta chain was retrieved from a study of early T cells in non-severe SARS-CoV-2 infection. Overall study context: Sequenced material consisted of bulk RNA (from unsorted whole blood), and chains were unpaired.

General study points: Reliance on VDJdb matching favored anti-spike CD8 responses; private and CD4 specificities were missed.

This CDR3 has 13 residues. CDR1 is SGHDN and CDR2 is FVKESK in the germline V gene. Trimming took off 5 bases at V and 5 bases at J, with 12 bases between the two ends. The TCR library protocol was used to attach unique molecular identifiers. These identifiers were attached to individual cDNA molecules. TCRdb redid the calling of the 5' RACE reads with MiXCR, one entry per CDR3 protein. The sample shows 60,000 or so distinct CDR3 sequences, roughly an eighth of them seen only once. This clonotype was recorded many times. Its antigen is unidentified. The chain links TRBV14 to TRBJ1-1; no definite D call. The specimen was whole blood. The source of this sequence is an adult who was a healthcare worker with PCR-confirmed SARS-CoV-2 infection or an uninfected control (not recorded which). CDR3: CASSAGLGTEAFF. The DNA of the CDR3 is TGTGCCAGCAGCGCTGGGTTGGGGACTGAAGCTTTCTTT.